This entry describes one T cell receptor (beta chain). Its antigen specificity is not known. No much larger clone is present one base from it, and per-base qualities are unavailable. The record originates from a study of persistence of HIV-infected CD4 T cells (dated by TCRdb to the early 2020s). Regarding the research as a whole: CMV- and HIV-1 Gag-responding CD4+ T cells were isolated from ART-treated individuals so that antigen-driven clonal expansion of HIV-1-infected cells could be examined. Suppressive ART had been received by participants for a median of 8 years. Peripheral blood samples of up to 180 mL were collected at multiple time points, except for two participants, who underwent leukapheresis at a single time point. Proviral sequencing was used to assess clonality among infected cells, whereas TCRbeta sequencing gauged the clonality of all cells within each sorted population. The TCR cluster analysis across participants included under ten participants for CMV and over 5 participants for Gag.

V is trimmed back by 1 base and J by 6 bases, and the junction contains 9 bases that no gene match accounts for. The CDR3 runs 17 residues from the cysteine to the phenylalanine. The retained sequence is limited to the CDR3, 51 bases, with the frame set at the first base. The CDR1 and CDR2 encoded by the germline V gene are MGHRA and YSYEKL. The immunoSEQ hsTCRB assay version 4, run in survey mode, was used to sequence TCRbeta repertoires from genomic DNA. Genomic DNA was diluted to around 9.4 ng/uL, using up to about 1 ug per sample for TCRbeta sequencing. Concerning the study's data processing: ImmunoSeq Analyzer 3.0 was used for analysis of TCRbeta data, and diversity was computed on productive nucleotide rearrangements. The improved Chao index was used to estimate lower-bound TCR diversity, and the Gini coefficient was used to estimate clonality using the Immunarch R package. Different nucleotide rearrangements encoding the same CDR3beta amino acid sequence were counted as distinct clonotypes. Differential abundance analysis identified TCRbeta sequences significantly enriched in antigen-responding cells relative to anti-CD3/anti-CD28-activated cells. TCRs were clustered by predicted peptide-MHC specificity with GLIPH2, both within individual participants and across merged participant data sets. TCRdb re-hosts the immuneACCESS table, in-frame sequences only. Its copies lack some clones; in the studies checked, an unresolved V gene accounts for under half of them, and the cause for the rest is not known. D and trimming come from the DNA, and the V and J calls and clone size come from that table. This sample lists around 39,000 clones; 75% to 85% were detected once. Roughly 0.97% of the sample is held by the ten biggest clonotypes.

Paper-wide results and their limitations: Degenerate expanded CDR3beta sequences were enriched in antigen-responding cells, suggesting convergent selection of CD4+ responses to CMV and Gag. Bulk TCR analyses could not be limited to the rare CMV-responding cells that actually contained HIV-1 proviruses. The study involved few individuals and tested only a limited range of antigens. TCRbeta richness in CMV- and Gag-responding cells was significantly lower than in anti-CD3/anti-CD28-responding cells; CMV-responding cells had higher oligoclonality than CD3/CD28-stimulated and Gag-responding cells. A correlation was observed between TCR oligoclonality and proviral oligoclonality within the same sorted populations.

Per the publication, the treatment or condition label means: suppressive antiretroviral therapy. Cells were stimulated with a pool of overlapping HIV-1 Gag 15-mer peptides at roughly 1 ug per peptide per mL. Memory CD4+ T cells that did not respond, being CD40L-negative, CD69-negative and CD45RO-high, were sorted as memory populations depleted of antigen-responding cells. HIV-1-infected adults in whom suppressive ART had been started during chronic infection were enrolled as participants. Plasma HIV-1 RNA had been undetectable (below 50 copies/mL) in participants for at least 4 years. To be included, a participant needed positive CMV serology and a CD4+ T cell count above 400 cells/uL. Before stimulation, PBMCs were isolated using density centrifugation and then depleted of CD8+ T cells. For around 18 hours, the CD8-depleted PBMCs were stimulated with anti-CD28/CD49d costimulation, a CD40-blocking antibody, and enfuvirtide to prevent new infections. Cell sorting was performed on a Beckman Coulter MoFlo Legacy or XDP sorter, and dead cells were excluded with propidium iodide. The QIAamp DNA Mini Kit was used for genomic DNA extraction from samples above one million cells, and the Quick-DNA Microprep Kit was used otherwise.

The sequence came from an adult with HIV. The donor label of this sample is uncertain. The sequenced sample was cultured CD4+ T cells from PBMCs, obtained from a patient who received antiretroviral therapy. The sample's cell subset or site label, decoded: CD40L-CD69- CD45RO-high memory CD4 T cells not responding to Gag peptides. The sequence links TRBV4-1 to TRBJ2-1, with TRBD2 matching 10 junction bases. The CDR3 in this case is CASSQVWSGGASNEQFF. The DNA is as follows: TGCGCCAGCAGCCAAGTTTGGAGCGGGGGGGCTTCCAATGAGCAGTTCTTC.